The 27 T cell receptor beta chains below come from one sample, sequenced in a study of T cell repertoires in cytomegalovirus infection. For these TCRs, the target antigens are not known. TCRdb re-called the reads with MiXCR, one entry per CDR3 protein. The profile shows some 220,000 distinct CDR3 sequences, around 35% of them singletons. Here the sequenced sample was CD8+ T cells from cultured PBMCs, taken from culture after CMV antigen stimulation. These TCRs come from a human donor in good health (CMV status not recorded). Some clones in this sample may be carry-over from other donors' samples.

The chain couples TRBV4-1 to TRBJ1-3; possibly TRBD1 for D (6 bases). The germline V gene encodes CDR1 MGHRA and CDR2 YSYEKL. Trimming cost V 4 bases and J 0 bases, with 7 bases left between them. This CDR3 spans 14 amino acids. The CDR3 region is CASSRDTSGNTIYF. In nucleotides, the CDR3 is TGCGCCAGCAGCCGGGACACCTCTGGAAACACCATATATTTT.

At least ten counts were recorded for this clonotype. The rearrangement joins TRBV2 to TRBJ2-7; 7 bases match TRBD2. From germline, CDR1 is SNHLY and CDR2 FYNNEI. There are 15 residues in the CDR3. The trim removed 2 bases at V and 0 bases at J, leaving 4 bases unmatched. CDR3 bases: TGTGCCAGCAGTGAATCTGCGGGGGTCTCCTACGAGCAGTACTTC. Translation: CASSESAGVSYEQYF.

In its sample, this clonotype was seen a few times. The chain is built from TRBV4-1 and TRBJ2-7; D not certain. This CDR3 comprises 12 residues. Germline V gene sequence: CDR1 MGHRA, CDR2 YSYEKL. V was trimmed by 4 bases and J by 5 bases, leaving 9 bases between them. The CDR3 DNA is TGCGCCAGCAGCCCCCATGGGGACGAGCAGTACTTC. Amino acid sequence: CASSPHGDEQYF.

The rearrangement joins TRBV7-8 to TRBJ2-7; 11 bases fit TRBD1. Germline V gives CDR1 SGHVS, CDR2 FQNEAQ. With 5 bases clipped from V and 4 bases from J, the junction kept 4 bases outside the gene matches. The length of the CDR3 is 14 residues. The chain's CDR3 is CASSGGQGDYEQYF. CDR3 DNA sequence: TGTGCCAGCAGCGGGGGACAGGGGGATTACGAGCAGTACTTC.

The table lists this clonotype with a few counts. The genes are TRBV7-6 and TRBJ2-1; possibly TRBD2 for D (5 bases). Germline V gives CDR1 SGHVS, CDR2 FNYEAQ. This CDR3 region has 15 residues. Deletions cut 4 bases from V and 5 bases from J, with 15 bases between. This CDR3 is CASSSGVSRDNEQFF. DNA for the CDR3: TGTGCCAGCAGCTCCGGGGTTAGCCGAGACAATGAGCAGTTCTTC.

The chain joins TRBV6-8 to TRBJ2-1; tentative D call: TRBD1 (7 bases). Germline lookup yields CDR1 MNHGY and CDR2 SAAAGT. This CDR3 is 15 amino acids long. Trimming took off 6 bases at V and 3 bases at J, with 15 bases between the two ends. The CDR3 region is CASSLHQGGYNEQFF. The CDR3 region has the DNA TGTGCCAGCAGCCTACATCAGGGGGGCTACAATGAGCAGTTCTTC.

The CDR3 bases are TGTGCCAGCAGTACTCCTTCGAACCAAGAGACCCAGTACTTC. Protein: CASSTPSNQETQYF. This chain connects TRBV12-3 or TRBV12-4 to TRBJ2-5, with D unclear. V lost 5 bases, J lost 0 bases, and 10 bases lay in between. This CDR3 spans 14 amino acids.

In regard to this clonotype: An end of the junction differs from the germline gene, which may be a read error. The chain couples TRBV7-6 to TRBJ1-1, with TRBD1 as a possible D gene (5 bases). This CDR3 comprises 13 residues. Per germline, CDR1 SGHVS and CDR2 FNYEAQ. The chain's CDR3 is CASFRERGTEASF. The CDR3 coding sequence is TGTGCCAGCTTCAGGGAAAGAGGCACTGAAGCTTCCTTT.

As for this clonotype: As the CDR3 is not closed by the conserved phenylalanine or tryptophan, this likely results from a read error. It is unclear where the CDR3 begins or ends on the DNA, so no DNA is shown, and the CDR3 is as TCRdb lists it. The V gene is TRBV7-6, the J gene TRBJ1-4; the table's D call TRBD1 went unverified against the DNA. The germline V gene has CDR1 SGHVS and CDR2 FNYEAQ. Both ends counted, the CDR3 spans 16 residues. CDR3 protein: CASSLAPAGVGENMFL.

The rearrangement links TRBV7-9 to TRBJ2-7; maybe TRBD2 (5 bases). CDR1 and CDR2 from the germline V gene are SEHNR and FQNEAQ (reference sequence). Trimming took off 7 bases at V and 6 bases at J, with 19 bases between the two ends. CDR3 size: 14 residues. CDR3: CASTSDSAPLEQYF. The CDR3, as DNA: TGTGCCAGCACCTCGGACTCCGCCCCCCTCGAGCAGTACTTC.

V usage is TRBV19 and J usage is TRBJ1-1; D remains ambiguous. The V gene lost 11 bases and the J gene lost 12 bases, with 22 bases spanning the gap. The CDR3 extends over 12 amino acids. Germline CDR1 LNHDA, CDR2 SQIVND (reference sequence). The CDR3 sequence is CASSAGSTSTFF. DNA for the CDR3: TGTGCCTCCTCGGCGGGGTCCACTTCCACTTTCTTT.

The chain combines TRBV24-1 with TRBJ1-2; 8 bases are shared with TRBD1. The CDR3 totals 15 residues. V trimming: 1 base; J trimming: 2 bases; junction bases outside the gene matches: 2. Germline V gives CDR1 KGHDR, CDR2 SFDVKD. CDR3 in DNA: TGTGCCACCAGTGATTTTAGACAGGGGAACTATGGCTACACCTTC. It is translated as CATSDFRQGNYGYTF.

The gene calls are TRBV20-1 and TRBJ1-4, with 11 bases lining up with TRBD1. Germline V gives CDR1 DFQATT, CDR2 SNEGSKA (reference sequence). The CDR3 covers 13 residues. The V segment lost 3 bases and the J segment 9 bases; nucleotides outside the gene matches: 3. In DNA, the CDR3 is TGCAGTGCTAGCGGACAGGGGGCGAAAAAACTGTTTTTT. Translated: CSASGQGAKKLFF.

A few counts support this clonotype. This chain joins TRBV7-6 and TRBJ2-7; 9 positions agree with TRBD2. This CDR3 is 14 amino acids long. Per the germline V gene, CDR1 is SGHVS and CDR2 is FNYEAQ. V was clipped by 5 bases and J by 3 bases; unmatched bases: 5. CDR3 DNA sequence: TGTGCCAGCAGCCCCAATAGCGGGGGCTACGAGCAGTACTTC. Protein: CASSPNSGGYEQYF.

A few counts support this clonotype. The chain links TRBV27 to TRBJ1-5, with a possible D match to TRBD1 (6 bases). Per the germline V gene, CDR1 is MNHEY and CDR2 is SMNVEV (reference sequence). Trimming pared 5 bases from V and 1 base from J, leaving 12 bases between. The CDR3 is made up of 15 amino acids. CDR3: CASSIRGRSNQPQHF. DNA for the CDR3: TGTGCCAGCAGTATCAGGGGAAGGAGCAATCAGCCCCAGCATTTT.

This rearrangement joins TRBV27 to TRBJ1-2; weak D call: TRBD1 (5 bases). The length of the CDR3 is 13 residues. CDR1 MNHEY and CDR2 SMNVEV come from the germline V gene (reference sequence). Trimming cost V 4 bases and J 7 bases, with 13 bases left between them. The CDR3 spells CASSYGHSGGYTF. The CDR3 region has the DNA TGTGCCAGCAGTTACGGACACTCGGGTGGCTACACCTTC.

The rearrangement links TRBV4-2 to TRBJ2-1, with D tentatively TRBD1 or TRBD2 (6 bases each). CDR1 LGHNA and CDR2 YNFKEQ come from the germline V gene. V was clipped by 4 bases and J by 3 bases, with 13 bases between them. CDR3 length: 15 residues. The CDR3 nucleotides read TGTGCCAGCAGCCCGGGGGCCCCAGGCTACAATGAGCAGTTCTTC. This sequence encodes CASSPGAPGYNEQFF.

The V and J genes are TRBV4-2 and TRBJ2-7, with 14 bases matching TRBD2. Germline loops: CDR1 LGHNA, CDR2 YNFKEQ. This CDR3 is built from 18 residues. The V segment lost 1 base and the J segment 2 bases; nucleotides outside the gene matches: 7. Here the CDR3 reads CASSQGGGLAGEPYEQYF. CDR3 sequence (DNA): TGTGCCAGCAGCCAAGGGGGGGGACTAGCGGGAGAACCCTACGAGCAGTACTTC.

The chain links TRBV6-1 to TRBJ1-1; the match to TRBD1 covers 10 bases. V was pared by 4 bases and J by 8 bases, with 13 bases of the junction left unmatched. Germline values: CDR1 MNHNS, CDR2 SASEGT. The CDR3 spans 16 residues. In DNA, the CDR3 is TGTGCCAGCAGTGGTCAAACGACCGGGACAGGGGCAGAAGCTTTCTTT. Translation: CASSGQTTGTGAEAFF.

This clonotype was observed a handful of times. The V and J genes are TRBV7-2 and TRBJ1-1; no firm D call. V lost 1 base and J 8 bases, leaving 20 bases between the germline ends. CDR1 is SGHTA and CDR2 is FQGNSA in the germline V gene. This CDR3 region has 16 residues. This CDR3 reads CASSLGVDPFHPEAFF. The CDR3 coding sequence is TGTGCCAGCAGCTTAGGTGTAGACCCCTTTCATCCCGAAGCTTTCTTT.

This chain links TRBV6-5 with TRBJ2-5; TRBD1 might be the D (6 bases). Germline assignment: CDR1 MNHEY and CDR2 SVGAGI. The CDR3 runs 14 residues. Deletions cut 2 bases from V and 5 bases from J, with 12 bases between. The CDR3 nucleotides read TGTGCCAGCAGTTACGAGACAGGCGGGGAGACCCAGTACTTC. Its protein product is CASSYETGGETQYF.

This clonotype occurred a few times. The CDR3 nucleotides read TGTGCCAGCAGCACACCAAACAGGGGGACAGACTCCTCTGGAAACACCATATATTTT. As protein: CASSTPNRGTDSSGNTIYF. V and J are TRBV11-2 and TRBJ1-3; 8 bases map to TRBD1. Germline CDR1 and CDR2: SGHAT and FQNNGV. V trimming: 5 bases; J trimming: 0 bases; junction bases outside the gene matches: 15. The CDR3 totals 19 residues.

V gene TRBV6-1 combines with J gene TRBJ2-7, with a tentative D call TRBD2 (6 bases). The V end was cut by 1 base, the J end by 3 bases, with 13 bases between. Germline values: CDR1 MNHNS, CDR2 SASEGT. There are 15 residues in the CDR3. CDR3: CASSEGGLKLYEQYF. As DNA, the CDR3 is TGTGCCAGCAGTGAAGGGGGACTGAAGCTCTACGAGCAGTACTTC.

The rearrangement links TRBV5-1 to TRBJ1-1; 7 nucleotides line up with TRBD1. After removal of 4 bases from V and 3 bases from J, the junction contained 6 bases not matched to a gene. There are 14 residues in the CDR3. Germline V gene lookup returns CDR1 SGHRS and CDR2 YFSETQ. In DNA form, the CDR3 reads TGCGCCAGCAGCGGGGGACAGAAACACACTGAAGCTTTCTTT. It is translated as CASSGGQKHTEAFF.

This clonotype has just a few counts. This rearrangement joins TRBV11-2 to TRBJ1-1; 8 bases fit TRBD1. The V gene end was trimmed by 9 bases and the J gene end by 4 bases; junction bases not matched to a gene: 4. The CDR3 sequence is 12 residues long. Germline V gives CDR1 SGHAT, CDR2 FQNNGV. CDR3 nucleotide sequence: TGTGCCAGTCGGACAGGGAGCACTGAAGCTTTCTTT. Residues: CASRTGSTEAFF. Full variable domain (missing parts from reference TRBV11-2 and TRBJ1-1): EAGVAQSPRYKIIEKRQSVAFWCNPISGHATLYWYQQILGQGPKLLIQFQNNGVVDDSQLPKDRFSAERLKGVDSTLKIQPAKLEDSAVYLCASRTGSTEAFFGQGTRLTVV.

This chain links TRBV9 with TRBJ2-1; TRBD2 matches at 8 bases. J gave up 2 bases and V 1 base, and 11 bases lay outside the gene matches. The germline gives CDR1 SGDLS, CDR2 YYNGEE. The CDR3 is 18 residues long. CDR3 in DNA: TGTGCCAGCAGCGTACCCATGGAGTTAGCGGGGACCTACAATGAGCAGTTCTTC. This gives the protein CASSVPMELAGTYNEQFF.

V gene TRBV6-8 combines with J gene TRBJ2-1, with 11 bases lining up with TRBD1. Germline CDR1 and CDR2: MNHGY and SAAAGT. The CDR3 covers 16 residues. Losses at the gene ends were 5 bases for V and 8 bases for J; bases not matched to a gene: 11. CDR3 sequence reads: CASSPPGTGGLDEQFF. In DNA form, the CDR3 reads TGTGCCAGCAGTCCGCCGGGGACAGGGGGTCTGGATGAGCAGTTCTTC.